Given below is one T cell receptor beta chain in context. Its antigen is undetermined. This record belongs to a study of long-term antiretroviral therapy in people with HIV. Runs used v3.0 of the immunoSEQ assay and were done at survey level. Assay used: immunoSEQ multiplex PCR; TCRdb lists only in-frame clones, some missing. The table has roughly 40,000 clones, approximately 86% seen once. Points from the study as a whole: Diversity went up after ART and still fell short of transplant donor controls.

The sequence was obtained from a woman aged 18-29 years with HIV. Sample: unsorted PBMCs, taken just before starting antiretroviral therapy.

DNA for the CDR3: TGCGCCAGCAGCCAAGATATATGGGCAGATCGCTATGGCTACACCTTC. Translated: CASSQDIWADRYGYTF. The rearrangement joins TRBV4-3 to TRBJ1-2; D ambiguous. The germline CDR1 and CDR2 sequences are LGHNA and YSLEER. The CDR3 consists of 16 residues. V was cut by 0 bases and J by 4 bases, with 15 bases left in between.